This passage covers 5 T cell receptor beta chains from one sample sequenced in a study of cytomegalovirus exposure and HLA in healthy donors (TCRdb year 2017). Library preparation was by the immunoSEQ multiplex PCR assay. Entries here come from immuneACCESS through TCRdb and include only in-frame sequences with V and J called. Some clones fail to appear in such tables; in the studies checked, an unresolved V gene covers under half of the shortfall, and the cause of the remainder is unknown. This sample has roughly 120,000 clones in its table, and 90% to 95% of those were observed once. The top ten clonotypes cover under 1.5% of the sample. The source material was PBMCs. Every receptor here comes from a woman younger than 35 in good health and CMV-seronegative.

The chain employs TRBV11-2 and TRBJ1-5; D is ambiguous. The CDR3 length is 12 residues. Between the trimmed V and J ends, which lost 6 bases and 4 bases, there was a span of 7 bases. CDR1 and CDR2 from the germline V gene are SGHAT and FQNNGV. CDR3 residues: CASSNTNQPQHF. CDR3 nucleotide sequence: TGTGCCAGCAGTAACACAAATCAGCCCCAGCATTTT. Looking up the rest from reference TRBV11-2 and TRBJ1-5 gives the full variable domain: EAGVAQSPRYKIIEKRQSVAFWCNPISGHATLYWYQQILGQGPKLLIQFQNNGVVDDSQLPKDRFSAERLKGVDSTLKIQPAKLEDSAVYLCASSNTNQPQHFGDGTRLSIL.

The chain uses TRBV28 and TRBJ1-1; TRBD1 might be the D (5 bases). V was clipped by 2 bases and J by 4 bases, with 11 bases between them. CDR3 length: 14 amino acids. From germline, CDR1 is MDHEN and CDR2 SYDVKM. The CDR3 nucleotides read TGTGCCAGCAGTTTAACCAGGGATCGCACTGAAGCTTTCTTT. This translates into CASSLTRDRTEAFF. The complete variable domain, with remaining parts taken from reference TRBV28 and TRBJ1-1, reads DVKVTQSSRYLVKRTGEKVFLECVQDMDHENMFWYRQDPGLGLRLIYFSYDVKMKEKGDIPEGYSVSREKKERFSLILESASTNQTSMYLCASSLTRDRTEAFFGQGTRLTVV.

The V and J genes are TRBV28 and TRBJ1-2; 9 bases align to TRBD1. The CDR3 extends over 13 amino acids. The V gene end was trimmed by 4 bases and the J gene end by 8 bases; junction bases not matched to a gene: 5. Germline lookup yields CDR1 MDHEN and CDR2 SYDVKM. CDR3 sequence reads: CASSSQGARGYTF. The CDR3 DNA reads TGTGCCAGCAGTTCACAGGGGGCAAGAGGCTACACCTTC.

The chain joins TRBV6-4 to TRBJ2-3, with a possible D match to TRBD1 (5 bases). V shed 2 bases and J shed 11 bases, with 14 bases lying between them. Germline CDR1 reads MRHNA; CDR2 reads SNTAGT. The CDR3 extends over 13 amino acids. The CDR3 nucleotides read TGTGCCAGCAGTGACCAGGACAACACGGTGCAGTATTTT. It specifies CASSDQDNTVQYF.

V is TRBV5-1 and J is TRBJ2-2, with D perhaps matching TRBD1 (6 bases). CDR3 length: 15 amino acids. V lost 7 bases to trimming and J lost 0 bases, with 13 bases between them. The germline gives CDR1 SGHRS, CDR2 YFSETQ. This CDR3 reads CASSPGTTNTGELFF. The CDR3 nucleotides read TGCGCCAGCTCGCCTGGGACAACGAACACCGGGGAGCTGTTTTTT.